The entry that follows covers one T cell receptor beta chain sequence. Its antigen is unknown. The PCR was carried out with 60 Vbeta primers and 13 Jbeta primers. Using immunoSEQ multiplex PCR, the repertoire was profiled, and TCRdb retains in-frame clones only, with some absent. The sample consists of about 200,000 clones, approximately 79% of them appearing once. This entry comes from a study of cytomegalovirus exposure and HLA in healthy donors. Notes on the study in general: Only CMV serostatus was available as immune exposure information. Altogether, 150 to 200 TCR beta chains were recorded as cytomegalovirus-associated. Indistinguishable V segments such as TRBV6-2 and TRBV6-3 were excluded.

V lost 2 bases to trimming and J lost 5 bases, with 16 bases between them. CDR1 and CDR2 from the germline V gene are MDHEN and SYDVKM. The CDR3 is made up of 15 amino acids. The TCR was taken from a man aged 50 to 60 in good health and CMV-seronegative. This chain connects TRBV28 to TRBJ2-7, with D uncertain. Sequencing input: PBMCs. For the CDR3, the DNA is TGTGCCAGCAGTTTAAGTCCACACCCAAACCACGAGCAGTACTTC. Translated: CASSLSPHPNHEQYF.